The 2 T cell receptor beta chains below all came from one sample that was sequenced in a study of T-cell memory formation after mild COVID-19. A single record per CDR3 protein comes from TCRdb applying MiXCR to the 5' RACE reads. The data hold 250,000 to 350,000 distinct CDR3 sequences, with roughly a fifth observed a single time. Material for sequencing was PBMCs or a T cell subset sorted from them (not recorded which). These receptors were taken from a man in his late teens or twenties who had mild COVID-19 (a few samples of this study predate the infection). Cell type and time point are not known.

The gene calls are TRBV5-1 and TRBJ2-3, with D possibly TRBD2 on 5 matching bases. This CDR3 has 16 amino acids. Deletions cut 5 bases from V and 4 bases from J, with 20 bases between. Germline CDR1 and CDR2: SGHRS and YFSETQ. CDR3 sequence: CASRRVWAHPPDTQYF. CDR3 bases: TGCGCCAGCAGGAGGGTCTGGGCTCACCCGCCAGATACGCAGTATTTT.

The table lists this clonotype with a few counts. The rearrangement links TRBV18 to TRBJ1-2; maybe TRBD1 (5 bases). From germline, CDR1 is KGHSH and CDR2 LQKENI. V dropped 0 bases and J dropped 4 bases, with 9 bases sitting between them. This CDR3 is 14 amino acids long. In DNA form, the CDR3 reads TGTGCCAGCTCACCACCTGCCCAGGGCTATGGCTACACCTTC. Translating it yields CASSPPAQGYGYTF.